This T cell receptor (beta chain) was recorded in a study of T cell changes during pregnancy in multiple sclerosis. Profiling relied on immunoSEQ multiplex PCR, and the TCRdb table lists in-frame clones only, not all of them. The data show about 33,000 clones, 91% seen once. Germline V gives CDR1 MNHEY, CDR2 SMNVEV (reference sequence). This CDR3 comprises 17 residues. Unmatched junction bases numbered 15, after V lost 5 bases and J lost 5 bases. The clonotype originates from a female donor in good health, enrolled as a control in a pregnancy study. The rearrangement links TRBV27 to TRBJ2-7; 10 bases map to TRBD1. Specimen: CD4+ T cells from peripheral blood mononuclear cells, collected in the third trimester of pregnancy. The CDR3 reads CASSRTLLDRGDHEQYF. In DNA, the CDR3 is TGTGCCAGCAGTCGAACCCTCCTGGACAGGGGGGACCACGAGCAGTACTTC.